These 8 T cell receptor beta chains originate from one sample sequenced in a study of cytomegalovirus exposure and HLA in healthy donors. Primers for the PCR totalled 60 Vbeta and 13 Jbeta. The repertoire was sequenced with immunoSEQ multiplex PCR; TCRdb's copy has only in-frame clones and lacks some. The sample lists roughly 200,000 clones, 76% occurring once. The sequenced material came from PBMCs. The source is a man between 18 and 29 years old in good health and CMV-seronegative.

V gene TRBV27 combines with J gene TRBJ2-3; tentatively, D is TRBD2 (5 bases). Germline CDR1 reads MNHEY; CDR2 reads SMNVEV (reference sequence). V lost 6 bases, J lost 2 bases, and 15 bases lay in between. The CDR3 loop spans 15 amino acids. Here the CDR3 reads CASSKSSGTTDTQYF. The CDR3 region has the DNA TGTGCCAGCAGCAAATCGAGCGGCACCACAGATACGCAGTATTTT.

CDR3 coding DNA: TGTGCCAGCTCACCCGGAGCAGGTGGGGCCGGTTTGTACGAGCAGTACTTC. Encoded protein: CASSPGAGGAGLYEQYF. The V gene is TRBV18, the J gene TRBJ2-7, with D perhaps TRBD1 (5 bases). Germline CDR1 KGHSH, CDR2 LQKENI. V was cut by 3 bases and J by 4 bases, with 22 bases left in between. The CDR3 runs 17 residues.

The rearrangement links TRBV27 to TRBJ1-1; TRBD1 matches at 9 bases. Trimming took 5 bases from V and 7 from J; bases not matched to a gene: 5. CDR1 is MNHEY, CDR2 SMNVEV, per germline (reference sequence). The CDR3 length is 13 residues. CDR3 region: CASSPPDRGEAFF. CDR3 nucleotide sequence: TGTGCCAGCAGTCCCCCGGACAGGGGTGAAGCTTTCTTT.

The chain combines TRBV7-6 with TRBJ2-7, with a tentative D call TRBD2 (6 bases). This CDR3 is built from 17 residues. Looked up from germline, CDR1 is SGHVS and CDR2 is FNYEAQ. V gave up 1 base and J gave up 2 bases, with 18 bases separating them. DNA of the CDR3: TGTGCCAGCAGCTTAGTTTTGCGAGGGGACTTGACCTACGAGCAGTACTTC. Translating gives CASSLVLRGDLTYEQYF. The full variable domain, completed using reference TRBV7-6 and TRBJ2-7, is GAGVSQSPRYKVTKRGQDVALRCDPISGHVSLYWYRQALGQGPEFLTYFNYEAQQDKSGLPNDRFSAERPEGSISTLTIQRTEQRDSAMYRCASSLVLRGDLTYEQYFGPGTRLTVT.

The rearrangement links TRBV30 to TRBJ2-2; TRBD2 matches 9 bases. The V segment lost 2 bases and the J segment 1 base; nucleotides outside the gene matches: 17. The CDR3 contains 20 residues. The germline CDR1 and CDR2 sequences are GTSNPN and SVGIG (reference sequence). Here the CDR3 reads CAWSRNRGLAHLVNTGELFF. The DNA for the CDR3 is TGTGCCTGGAGTAGAAACAGGGGACTAGCTCATCTGGTGAACACCGGGGAGCTGTTTTTT.

This chain joins TRBV30 and TRBJ2-5, with TRBD2 matching 9 bases. Trimming removed 0 bases from V and 9 bases from J; junction bases left unmatched: 5. The length of the CDR3 is 13 residues. Germline loops: CDR1 GTSNPN, CDR2 SVGIG (reference sequence). CDR3 sequence (DNA): TGTGCCTGGAGTGTACGGCTAGCGGGGCCCCAGTACTTC. Protein product: CAWSVRLAGPQYF.

The CDR3 nucleotides are TGTGCCAGCAGCGCGACAGGGGAGAGGGGATACACCTTC. This sequence encodes CASSATGERGYTF. The V call is TRBV7-3, the J call TRBJ1-2, with 8 bases fitting TRBD1. The CDR3 loop spans 13 amino acids. The V gene's germline CDR1 is SGHTA and CDR2 FQGTGA. V dropped 5 bases and J dropped 11; count of bases not matched to a gene: 10.

The V and J genes are TRBV7-9 and TRBJ2-1, with 11 positions matching TRBD2. The CDR3 covers 17 residues. Germline CDR1 reads SEHNR; CDR2 reads FQNEAQ (reference sequence). J lost 3 bases, V lost 5 bases, and 9 bases had no gene match. CDR3 sequence reads: CASSRSRGTSGYNEQFF. The CDR3 nucleotides read TGTGCCAGCAGCAGGAGCCGTGGGACTAGCGGCTACAATGAGCAGTTCTTC. The full variable domain, completed using reference TRBV7-9 and TRBJ2-1, is DTGVSQNPRHKITKRGQNVTFRCDPISEHNRLYWYRQTLGQGPEFLTYFQNEAQLEKSRLLSDRFSAERPKGSFSTLEIQRTEQGDSAMYLCASSRSRGTSGYNEQFFGPGTRLTVL.